This T cell receptor (beta chain) was captured by sequencing in a study of T-cell memory formation after mild COVID-19. Across the whole study: Clustering of TCRs was largely donor specific.

Points from the study as a whole: Day 15 to 85 contractors were CD4/CD8 balanced; later expanders leaned CD4+. Pre-infection memory already had some responding clones, implying cross-reactive memory joined.

About this clonotype itself: Its antigen is currently unknown.

TCRalpha and TCRbeta libraries used 5'RACE with constant-segment primers and UMIs. Each CDR3 protein is one row after TCRdb ran MiXCR on the 5' RACE reads. The repertoire consists of 90,000 to 120,000 distinct CDR3 sequences, with 13% to 15% occurring once and the leading ten covering about 39%. Germline CDR1 SGHVS, CDR2 FQNEAQ. The length of the CDR3 is 13 residues. V gave up 0 bases and J gave up 5 bases, with 5 bases separating them. The source material was PBMCs or a T cell subset sorted from them (not recorded which). This sequence joins TRBV7-8 and TRBJ1-5; D gene unclear. The origin of this receptor is a man younger than 35 who had mild COVID-19 (a few samples of this study predate the infection). Cell type and time point are not known. The CDR3 is CASSLARDQPQHF. CDR3 DNA sequence: TGTGCCAGCAGCTTAGCGCGGGATCAGCCCCAGCATTTT.